Given below is one T cell receptor beta chain in context. The data derive from a study of T cell changes during pregnancy in multiple sclerosis. Produced via immunoSEQ multiplex PCR; TCRdb's table is partial and in-frame only. Of about 75,000 clones listed, around 94% are singletons. V was clipped by 0 bases and J by 0 bases, with 11 bases between them. The CDR3 runs 17 residues. In germline, CDR1 is SGHTA, CDR2 FQGNSA. The clonotype originates from a female donor with multiple sclerosis, enrolled in a pregnancy study. This material consisted of CD4+ T cells from peripheral blood mononuclear cells, taken after pregnancy. The chain joins TRBV7-2 to TRBJ1-4; D perhaps matches TRBD1 (5 bases). The CDR3 is CASSLAGGSATNEKLFF. DNA for the CDR3: TGTGCCAGCAGCTTAGCGGGGGGGTCCGCAACTAATGAAAAACTGTTTTTT.